This TCR beta chain originates from a study of cytomegalovirus exposure and HLA in healthy donors. Comment on this clone: Its antigen is not identified.

The CDR3 is 14 amino acids. Germline values: CDR1 LNHDA, CDR2 SQIVND (reference sequence). Trimming removed 11 bases from V and 4 bases from J, with 17 bases in between. 60 Vbeta and 13 Jbeta primers were used in PCR. The repertoire was sequenced with immunoSEQ multiplex PCR; TCRdb's copy has only in-frame clones and lacks some. The sample has 110,000 to 150,000 clones; about 80% are singletons. Study-wide results and limits: It has been reported that TCR beta sequences accurately predicted the HLA-A and HLA-B alleles of most subjects. Later analysis revealed greater clonal expansion in HLA-associated TCR beta chains than in equally common others.

The receptor was isolated from a man aged 25 to 40 in good health and CMV-seronegative. Sequencing was done on a sample of PBMCs. The chain joins TRBV19 to TRBJ2-2, with D tentatively TRBD2 (6 bases). The CDR3 DNA reads as TGTGCCTCGACGGGGCAGCGGGCCACCGGGGAGCTGTTTTTT. Translating gives CASTGQRATGELFF. The full variable domain, in which reference TRBV19 and TRBJ2-2 provide the parts outside the CDR3, is DGGITQSPKYLFRKEGQNVTLSCEQNLNHDAMYWYRQDPGQGLRLIYYSQIVNDFQKGDIAEGYSVSREKKESFPLTVTSAQKNPTAFYLCASTGQRATGELFFGEGSRLTVL.